This T cell receptor beta chain was observed in a study of T cell repertoires in breast cancer (dated by TCRdb to 2016 to 2017). Background for the entire study: The study profiled tumors, lymph nodes and peripheral blood lymphocytes from breast cancer patients, plus peripheral blood from healthy control donors. Because breast cancer has a low mutational burden and common mutations are rare, the study reasoned that TCRs shared between breast cancer patients would target shared antigens. The majority of the 20 or so patient tumors analyzed for shared TCRs were ER+/PR+. Nine healthy donors, of an age range similar to that of the patients, were included as controls. Tumor-free lymph nodes were processed without enzymatic digestion, and Ficoll was used to separate blood samples. Sequencing yielded on average roughly 520,000 sequences per sample and around 10 reads per input cell. Tumors and tumor-involved lymph nodes were minced, digested with Liberase and DNase, and then passed through 70-um and 40-um filters. On the study overall, not on this receptor specifically: Shared TCRs were encoded by various nucleotide sequences, which suggests selection and expansion based on antigen. Genuine antitumor clones may have been missed because singleton TCRs were discarded and only part of each tumor was sampled. Emulsion RT-PCR was regarded as qualitative rather than quantitative, because clone recovery was skewed by transcript abundance and primer differences. Approximately 18 TCR pairs were shared across seven or more patient tumors and rarely found in control blood, suggesting possible tumor specificity. Compared with tumor-free nodes, tumor-involved sentinel lymph nodes shared about fourfold more TCRs with matched tumor repertoires (about 8.3% versus 1.9%). Shared TCRs showed TRBV7 predominance, possibly reflecting tumor recognition or mispriming bias from eight TRBV7 primers.

To analyze paired alpha-beta TCRs of CD8+ T cells, the study used an expanded emulsion RT-PCR method with primers covering all TCR V genes. Before emulsion RT-PCR, CD8+ T cells were isolated with a CD8 positive selection kit and incubated overnight in 9.5 to 10 IU/mL IL-2. The library was made by emulsion pairing. Unpaired genes were suppressed by a second nested PCR containing blocking oligos, after which a third nested PCR added Illumina adaptors and barcodes. Each master mix for emulsion RT-PCR held 5,000-250,000 T cells along with C-region, Stepout and V-region primers. The Micellula Emulsion and Purification Kit was used to make the emulsions, and Qiagen OneStep RT-PCR reagents were used for RT-PCR. Pooled libraries were sequenced on an Illumina MiSeq with paired-end 2 x 250 reads. The original pipeline was this. In Galaxy, read pairs were joined and then clipped at the engineered overlap into separate alpha and beta files, and any unclipped reads were discarded. To assign alpha-beta pairs, the researchers used CompleteTCR, a MiTCR-based pipeline that relies on an R script to link chains sharing read cluster identifiers. TCR sequences that were observed only once, representing about 1-3.3%, were removed as potential sequencing errors. Using fastp at Q25 and MiXCR, TCRdb reprocessed the public reads and kept productive beta chains. Entries are consolidated by CDR3 protein sequence, retaining the most common genes and DNA. The V and J calls and clone size are TCRdb's, not the authors'. This sample has about 40,000 distinct CDR3 sequences in its table, and around 45% of those were observed once. The ten largest make up less than 70% of the sample.

This clonotype was recorded a few times. Its antigen is not yet known. No much larger clone exists at a distance of one base, and base qualities are not known. Relative to germline, V is missing 4 bases and J is missing 1 base, with 8 bases of the junction outside any gene match. The CDR3 sequence holds 17 residues, the cysteine and phenylalanine included. Only CDR3 DNA remains: 51 bases, in frame from the first base. Taken from the germline V gene, the CDR1 and CDR2 loops are SGHDN and FVKESK. The sequence was obtained from a pool of human donors with breast cancer or a healthy control (not recorded which). The V and J segments used are TRBV14 and TRBJ2-2, and TRBD1 aligns with 8 junction nucleotides. The specimen was CD8+ T cells. The CDR3 has the sequence CASSRVTGTGNTGELFF. The DNA is as follows: TGTGCCAGCAGCCGAGTTACCGGGACAGGGAACACCGGGGAGCTGTTTTTT.